These T cell receptor beta chains were read from a single sample in a study of cytomegalovirus exposure and HLA in healthy donors. Only in-frame clones appear in the TCRdb table, and some are missing; sequencing was by immunoSEQ multiplex PCR. The sample records 200,000 to 250,000 clones, 80% to 85% being singletons. Sequencing used PBMCs. All receptors come from a woman in her twenties or thirties in good health and CMV-seropositive. Both conserved end residues are part of each CDR3. The D gene is left open where the match is weak. Some rows have no size entry. The others give once, few or many, or a class for an expanded clone.

j_call | d_call | clone_size | v_call | cdr3_aa | cdr3_nt
TRBJ2-3 | NA | NA | TRBV4-1 | CASSQDGGGILTDTQYF | TGCGCCAGCAGCCAAGATGGTGGGGGAATATTAACAGATACGCAGTATTTT
TRBJ2-3 | NA | NA | TRBV11-2 | CASSFGHRTDTQYF | TGTGCCAGCAGCTTTGGACACCGCACAGATACGCAGTATTTT
TRBJ2-1 | NA | NA | TRBV28 | CASSFGKQLEQFF | TGTGCCAGCAGTTTTGGAAAACAACTTGAGCAGTTCTTC
TRBJ2-7 | NA | NA | TRBV4-1 | CASSRDFYEQYF | TGCGCCAGCAGCCGGGACTTCTACGAGCAGTACTTC
TRBJ1-5 | NA | NA | TRBV6-6 | CASRFKGNNQPQHF | TGTGCCAGCAGGTTTAAGGGCAACAATCAGCCCCAGCATTTT
TRBJ2-3 | NA | NA | TRBV7-2 | CASSLVGRGDTQYF | TGTGCCAGCAGCTTAGTGGGTCGGGGTGATACGCAGTATTTT
TRBJ2-3 | NA | NA | TRBV5-1 | CASSSRVTRPNTDTQYF | TGCGCCAGCAGCTCCCGGGTTACAAGACCGAACACAGATACGCAGTATTTT
TRBJ1-1 | NA | NA | TRBV6-1 | CASTRNTEAFF | TGTGCCAGCACCAGGAACACTGAAGCTTTCTTT
TRBJ1-2 | NA | NA | TRBV7-9 | CASSFAAGSYGYTF | TGTGCCAGCAGCTTCGCGGCCGGGAGCTATGGCTACACCTTC
TRBJ2-3 | TRBD2 | NA | TRBV13 | CASSLSSGRITDTQYF | TGTGCCAGCAGCTTATCTAGCGGGAGAATTACAGATACGCAGTATTTT
TRBJ2-1 | NA | NA | TRBV7-3 | CASSPDTGGPYNEQFF | TGTGCCAGCAGCCCCGACACTGGCGGGCCTTACAATGAGCAGTTCTTC
TRBJ2-6 | NA | NA | TRBV30 | CAWSNQGSSGANVLTF | TGTGCCTGGAGTAATCAGGGTAGCTCTGGGGCCAACGTCCTGACTTTC
TRBJ1-1 | TRBD1 | NA | TRBV5-1 | CASSLGDRHDGTEAFF | TGCGCCAGCAGCTTGGGGGACAGACATGATGGCACTGAAGCTTTCTTT
TRBJ1-2 | NA | NA | TRBV5-1 | CASSFSPDSKNYGYTF | TGCGCCAGCAGCTTCTCCCCGGACAGCAAGAACTATGGCTACACCTTC
TRBJ1-4 | NA | many | TRBV11-3 | CASSLQPYEKLFF | TGTGCCAGCAGCTTACAGCCCTATGAAAAACTGTTTTTT
TRBJ1-1 | TRBD1 | NA | TRBV7-3 | CASSKGQGTEAFF | TGTGCCAGCAGCAAAGGACAGGGGACTGAAGCTTTCTTT
TRBJ2-3 | TRBD2 | NA | TRBV5-1 | CASKREVAGGPTDTQYF | TGCGCCAGCAAACGTGAGGTAGCGGGAGGGCCCACAGATACGCAGTATTTT
TRBJ2-1 | TRBD2 | NA | TRBV4-2 | CASSRTSGMGYNEQFF | TGTGCCAGCAGTCGGACTAGCGGGATGGGTTACAATGAGCAGTTCTTC
TRBJ2-2 | TRBD2 | once | TRBV7-8 | CASSSARLARDTGELFF | TGTGCCAGCAGCTCAGCGAGACTAGCGAGGGACACCGGGGAGCTGTTTTTT
TRBJ2-2 | NA | once | TRBV27 | CASSATSYRKTGELFF | TGTGCCAGCAGTGCGACCTCCTACAGGAAAACCGGGGAGCTGTTTTTT
TRBJ2-1 | NA | NA | TRBV7-9 | CASSYRGSYNEQFF | TGTGCCAGCAGCTATAGGGGATCCTACAATGAGCAGTTCTTC
TRBJ1-1 | TRBD1 | NA | TRBV10-3 | CAIRTGQSNTEAFF | TGTGCCATCAGGACGGGACAGTCGAACACTGAAGCTTTCTTT
TRBJ2-7 | NA | NA | TRBV9 | CASSNRDGRIREQYF | TGTGCCAGCAGCAACCGGGACGGGCGAATCCGCGAGCAGTACTTC
TRBJ2-3 | TRBD1 | NA | TRBV6-5 | CASSLIGQGADTQYF | TGTGCCAGCAGTCTCATAGGACAGGGCGCAGATACGCAGTATTTT
TRBJ2-7 | TRBD1 | NA | TRBV4-3 | CASSQDFGTGGPSYEQYF | TGCGCCAGCAGCCAGGATTTCGGAACAGGGGGCCCGTCCTACGAGCAGTACTTC
TRBJ1-2 | NA | NA | TRBV28 | CASSPAGGRRRGGYTF | TGTGCCAGCAGCCCCGCTGGGGGGCGTCGGCGTGGAGGCTACACCTTC
TRBJ1-1 | NA | NA | TRBV30 | CAWSPTGNTEAFF | TGTGCCTGGAGTCCGACAGGGAACACTGAAGCTTTCTTT
TRBJ2-7 | TRBD1 | NA | TRBV2 | CASSGGQGAYEQYF | TGTGCCAGCAGTGGGGGACAGGGGGCCTACGAGCAGTACTTC
TRBJ2-7 | NA | NA | TRBV30 | CAWIPTEGSSYEQYF | TGTGCCTGGATCCCCACCGAAGGAAGCTCCTACGAGCAGTACTTC
TRBJ1-2 | NA | NA | TRBV30 | CAWSDFGIGYGYTF | TGTGCCTGGAGTGACTTCGGGATCGGGTATGGCTACACCTTC
TRBJ2-7 | TRBD1 | NA | TRBV6-5 | CASSAQGVGEQYF | TGTGCCAGCAGTGCGCAGGGGGTGGGCGAGCAGTACTTC
TRBJ2-5 | NA | NA | TRBV5-1 | CASSLDLVTQYF | TGCGCCAGCAGCTTGGACCTTGTGACCCAGTACTTC
TRBJ2-5 | NA | NA | TRBV6-5 | CASSYGEGLQETQYF | TGTGCCAGCAGTTACGGCGAAGGGTTACAAGAGACCCAGTACTTC
TRBJ2-2 | NA | NA | TRBV11-3 | CASSLDRGATGELFF | TGTGCCAGCAGCTTAGATCGGGGGGCCACCGGGGAGCTGTTTTTT
TRBJ1-2 | NA | NA | TRBV2 | CASSAGASGYGYTF | TGTGCCAGCAGTGCAGGGGCCTCCGGCTATGGCTACACCTTC
TRBJ2-1 | NA | NA | TRBV27 | CASKGTHSSYNEQFF | TGTGCCAGCAAAGGGACACATAGCTCCTACAATGAGCAGTTCTTC
TRBJ2-5 | NA | NA | TRBV27 | CASRLSGPQETQYF | TGTGCCAGCAGATTAAGCGGCCCCCAAGAGACCCAGTACTTC
TRBJ1-2 | TRBD1 | NA | TRBV5-4 | CASSLERDRGGYTF | TGTGCCAGCAGCTTGGAGAGAGACAGGGGAGGCTACACCTTC
TRBJ2-7 | TRBD1 | NA | TRBV7-2 | CASSLAGTVVYEQYF | TGTGCCAGCAGCTTAGCTGGGACAGTGGTATACGAGCAGTACTTC
TRBJ1-5 | NA | NA | TRBV11-2 | CASSLDGHSNQPQHF | TGTGCCAGCAGCTTAGATGGCCATAGCAATCAGCCCCAGCATTTT
TRBJ2-2 | NA | NA | TRBV7-3 | CASSPLGTGELFF | TGTGCCAGCAGCCCTCTGGGGACCGGGGAGCTGTTTTTT
TRBJ1-2 | NA | NA | TRBV30 | CAWSGWVYGYTF | TGTGCCTGGAGTGGATGGGTCTATGGCTACACCTTC
TRBJ1-5 | TRBD1 | NA | TRBV7-6 | CASSRDRAQPQHF | TGTGCCAGCAGCCGGGACAGGGCTCAGCCCCAGCATTTT
TRBJ2-5 | NA | NA | TRBV9 | CASSSHRVTETQYF | TGTGCCAGCAGCTCACACAGGGTCACGGAGACCCAGTACTTC
TRBJ2-2 | NA | once | TRBV11-2 | CASSLGAGSNTGELFF | TGTGCCAGCAGCTTAGGTGCGGGATCGAACACCGGGGAGCTGTTTTTT
TRBJ2-1 | NA | once | TRBV21-1 | CASSNDTLDDEQFF | TGTGCCAGCAGCAATGATACCCTGGACGATGAGCAGTTCTTC